This is a list of T cell receptor beta chains from one sample in a study of T cell responses to AZD1222 COVID-19 vaccine. Measured with immunoSEQ multiplex PCR; TCRdb has only the in-frame clones, and not every one. Of about 150,000 clones in the sample, roughly 88% are singletons; the top ten hold less than 2.5%. This specimen consisted of peripheral blood, obtained 28 days after the second AZD1222 dose. All receptors derive from an adult who received the AZD1222 COVID-19 vaccine. Each CDR3 is given with its conserved first and last residue. A D gene is named only where the DNA matches it firmly. Size values are once, few and many counts, or a class for expanded clones, and some rows have none.

j_gene	abundance	d_gene	v_gene	CDR3nt	CDR3aa
TRBJ2-2	NA	NA	TRBV7-3	TGTGCCAGCAGCTATCTAGCCACCGGGGAGCTGTTTTTT	CASSYLATGELFF
TRBJ1-1	once	TRBD1	TRBV10-3	TGTGCCATCAATAGACAGGGGGCGGGCACTGAAGCTTTCTTT	CAINRQGAGTEAFF
TRBJ2-7	NA	NA	TRBV6-5	TGTGCCAGCAGTTATTCCGAGGGAACCTACGAGCAGTACTTC	CASSYSEGTYEQYF
TRBJ2-3	NA	NA	TRBV7-2	TGTGCCAGCAGCTTAGTTGTTAGCGCAGATACGCAGTATTTT	CASSLVVSADTQYF
TRBJ2-5	NA	TRBD2	TRBV10-3	TGTGCCATCAGTGAGTCCCTGGGGGGGACCGATCAGACCCAGTACTTC	CAISESLGGTDQTQYF
TRBJ1-2	NA	NA	TRBV14	TGTGCCAGCAGCCAAGCCCGGGTTAACTATGGCTACACCTTC	CASSQARVNYGYTF
TRBJ2-7	NA	NA	TRBV11-1	TGTGCCAGCAGCGCCTTTGGATTCGGCTACGAGCAGTACTTC	CASSAFGFGYEQYF
TRBJ2-2	NA	NA	TRBV2	TGTGCCAGCAGTGATTCGAGAGGGGGCACCGGGGAGCTGTTTTTT	CASSDSRGGTGELFF
TRBJ1-1	NA	NA	TRBV5-1	TGCGCCAGCAGCCCTCTCAGGGTTGATGAAGCTTTCTTT	CASSPLRVDEAFF
TRBJ2-7	NA	TRBD2	TRBV7-6	TGTGCCAGCAGCCAAGTAGCGGGAGCCGGCTCCTACGAGCAGTACTTC	CASSQVAGAGSYEQYF
TRBJ2-3	NA	NA	TRBV2	TGTGCCAGCAGTGAAAGGGGCGGGGATACGCAGTATTTT	CASSERGGDTQYF
TRBJ1-2	NA	NA	TRBV6-6	TGTGCCAGCAGTTACGAAACAGATCCCAACTATGGCTACACCTTC	CASSYETDPNYGYTF
TRBJ2-3	NA	TRBD1	TRBV30	TGTGCCTGGAGAGGGACAGCGGAGTATTTT	CAWRGTAEYF
TRBJ2-5	NA	TRBD2	TRBV6-6	TGTGCCAGCAGTCGCCGAGGGACTAGCGGAGGAACGCACCAAGAGACCCAGTACTTC	CASSRRGTSGGTHQETQYF
TRBJ2-7	NA	TRBD1	TRBV3-1/TRBV3-2	TGTGCCAGCAGCCGGCGGACAGGGGGCCCTATCTACGAGCAGTACTTC	CASSRRTGGPIYEQYF
TRBJ2-1	once	NA	TRBV11-3	TGTGCCAGCAGCCCAACAGGGACGGTGGGGAATGAGCAGTTCTTC	CASSPTGTVGNEQFF
TRBJ1-3	NA	TRBD1	TRBV9	TGTGCCAGCAGCCCAAGGACAGGAAACACTGGAAACACCATATATTTT	CASSPRTGNTGNTIYF
TRBJ1-2	NA	NA	TRBV7-8	TGTGCCAGCAGTCAGAGGGGCTATGGCTACACCTTC	CASSQRGYGYTF
TRBJ1-1	few	NA	TRBV19	TGTGCCAGTAGGCCTAGGGACTGGAAGAACACTGAAGCTTTCTTT	CASRPRDWKNTEAFF
TRBJ1-1	NA	TRBD1	TRBV6-5	TGTGCCAGCAGACGACAGGGGTTAAACACTGAAGCTTTCTTT	CASRRQGLNTEAFF
TRBJ2-3	NA	TRBD2	TRBV10-2	TGCGCCAGCAGTGAGGCTATAGCGGGGGGGCCAGATACGCAGTATTTT	CASSEAIAGGPDTQYF
TRBJ2-5	NA	TRBD1	TRBV29-1	TGCAGCGTTGGGACAGGACAAGAGACCCAGTACTTC	CSVGTGQETQYF
TRBJ2-7	NA	TRBD1	TRBV7-9	TGTGCCAGCAGCTTGGGTTTTGGGACAGTTTCCAACGAGCAGTACTTC	CASSLGFGTVSNEQYF
TRBJ1-2	NA	NA	TRBV29-1	TGCAGCGTGGGAAAGGGCAGGGAATATGGCTACACCTTC	CSVGKGREYGYTF
TRBJ2-7	few	NA	TRBV5-8	TGTGCCAGCAGCTTGAGAGGGGCCCATTACGAGCAGTACTTC	CASSLRGAHYEQYF
TRBJ2-1	NA	NA	TRBV9	TGTGCCAGCAGCGTAGTGGGGGTCCCGGACAATGAGCAGTTCTTC	CASSVVGVPDNEQFF
TRBJ1-2	NA	NA	TRBV5-6	TGTGCCAGCAGCTTGGCTCCGGAGGACTATGGCTACACCTTC	CASSLAPEDYGYTF
TRBJ1-1	once	NA	TRBV14	TGTGCCAGCAGCCAGGTGGGGAACACTGAAGCTTTCTTT	CASSQVGNTEAFF